The 19 T cell receptor beta chains given below trace back to one sample, sequenced in a study of blood T cell repertoires in COVID-19. The table came from immunoSEQ multiplex PCR; TCRdb's copy has only in-frame clones and leaves some out. The sample holds roughly 300,000 clones, approximately 87% seen once. Sequences were obtained from peripheral blood. These receptor sequences come from a woman aged 30 to 39 with COVID-19, enrolled during active disease.

The V call is TRBV6-5, the J call TRBJ1-5, with no clear D. From germline, CDR1 is MNHEY and CDR2 SVGAGI. This CDR3 has 13 amino acids. Trimming took 6 bases from V and 3 from J, leaving 9 bases between them. In DNA, the CDR3 is TGTGCCAGCAGCCGCGGGGACAATCAGCCCCAGCATTTT. Its protein product is CASSRGDNQPQHF.

The chain employs TRBV28 and TRBJ1-2, with D maybe TRBD1 (5 bases). The CDR3 is 17 residues long. Trimming took off 10 bases at V and 0 bases at J, with 24 bases between the two ends. Germline lookup yields CDR1 MDHEN and CDR2 SYDVKM. CDR3 region: CATTYLPQGFSNYGYTF. The CDR3 DNA follows: TGTGCCACTACGTATCTTCCCCAGGGCTTCTCTAACTATGGCTACACCTTC.

The chain carries TRBV6-1 and TRBJ2-5; 9 positions match TRBD2. Germline CDR1 and CDR2: MNHNS and SASEGT. CDR3 length equals 16 residues. V was pared by 1 base and J by 0 bases, with 3 bases of the junction left unmatched. CDR3 DNA: TGTGCCAGCAGTGAAGGGACTAGCGCCTACCAAGAGACCCAGTACTTC. Amino acid sequence: CASSEGTSAYQETQYF.

The gene calls are TRBV14 and TRBJ1-6; D unclear. In germline, CDR1 is SGHDN, CDR2 FVKESK. CDR3 length: 18 residues. V was trimmed by 0 bases and J by 0 bases, leaving 12 bases between them. CDR3 DNA sequence: TGTGCCAGCAGCCAAGAAGAGCGGAGAAGCTCCTATAATTCACCCCTCCACTTT. As protein: CASSQEERRSSYNSPLHF.

The chain combines TRBV10-2 with TRBJ2-7; 7 nucleotides match TRBD1. In germline, CDR1 is WSHSY, CDR2 SAAADI. The CDR3 contains 14 residues. Trimming took 6 bases from V and 6 from J; bases not matched to a gene: 11. CDR3 nucleotides: TGCGCCAGCAGCGAGGGACAGTCGAGGGGCGAGCAGTACTTC. It yields the protein CASSEGQSRGEQYF.

The chain carries TRBV3-1 (or the pseudogene TRBV3-2) and TRBJ2-1, with 7 positions matching TRBD2. This CDR3 has 15 residues. Germline loops: CDR1 LGHDT, CDR2 YNNKEL (reference sequence). V shed 1 base and J 9 bases; nucleotides not matched to a gene: 9. The CDR3 spells CASSQGAGPGSEQFF. The CDR3 bases are TGTGCCAGCAGCCAAGGAGCGGGGCCTGGGAGTGAGCAGTTCTTC.

V usage is TRBV19 and J usage is TRBJ1-2; D is perhaps TRBD1 (5 bases). The CDR3 loop spans 15 amino acids. Germline values: CDR1 LNHDA, CDR2 SQIVND (reference sequence). V was trimmed by 5 bases and J by 2 bases, leaving 15 bases between them. The CDR3 reads CASSPTDRRNYGYTF. Written as DNA, the CDR3 is TGTGCCAGTAGTCCCACTGACAGACGGAACTATGGCTACACCTTC.

The rearrangement links TRBV19 to TRBJ1-6, with D possibly matching TRBD1 (5 bases). Between the trimmed V and J ends, which lost 10 bases and 6 bases, there was a span of 16 bases. Germline V gene data show CDR1 as LNHDA and CDR2 as SQIVND (reference sequence). The CDR3 sequence is 14 residues long. Written as DNA, the CDR3 is TGTGCCACCAGGGCGGGGGGGACTAATTCACCCCTCCACTTT. It is translated as CATRAGGTNSPLHF.

This chain connects TRBV11-2 to TRBJ2-1, with 12 bases matching TRBD2. The length of the CDR3 is 17 residues. V gave up 4 bases and J gave up 8 bases; unmatched junction bases: 12. Germline CDR1 reads SGHAT; CDR2 reads FQNNGV. CDR3 amino acids: CASSWTTLAGGRDEQFF. In DNA form, the CDR3 reads TGTGCCAGCAGCTGGACGACACTAGCGGGGGGAAGGGATGAGCAGTTCTTC.

The chain uses TRBV16 and TRBJ1-1, with 8 bases fitting TRBD1. There are 13 residues in the CDR3. CDR1 and CDR2 (germline): KGHSY, FQNENV. V trimming: 4 bases; J trimming: 6 bases; junction bases outside the gene matches: 4. The CDR3 DNA sequence: TGTGCCAGCAGCCCGGGACAGGAGGCTGAAGCTTTCTTT. This sequence encodes CASSPGQEAEAFF.

The rearrangement uses TRBV7-7 and TRBJ1-1; D remains ambiguous. V lost 1 base and J 4 bases, leaving 7 bases between the germline ends. CDR1 and CDR2 from the germline V gene are SSHAT and FNYEAQ (reference sequence). CDR3 size: 13 residues. CDR3 sequence: CASSLGTATEAFF. CDR3 DNA: TGTGCCAGCAGCTTAGGTACTGCCACTGAAGCTTTCTTT.

CDR3: CASSLEGSGGAVETQYF. CDR3 sequence (DNA): TGCGCCAGCAGCTTGGAGGGTAGCGGGGGGGCCGTGGAGACCCAGTACTTC. The V call is TRBV5-1, the J call TRBJ2-5, with 11 bases lining up with TRBD2. CDR3 length: 17 amino acids. V trimming: 0 bases; J trimming: 5 bases; junction bases outside the gene matches: 9. Per germline, CDR1 SGHRS and CDR2 YFSETQ.

The V call is TRBV4-1, the J call TRBJ2-7; D might be TRBD1 (6 bases). The CDR3 sequence is 15 residues long. V was pared by 4 bases and J by 0 bases, with 13 bases between. CDR1 and CDR2 (germline): MGHRA, YSYEKL. The CDR3 sequence: CASSLQTGVSYEQYF. The CDR3 DNA follows: TGCGCCAGCAGCCTACAGACAGGCGTCTCCTACGAGCAGTACTTC.

The chain joins TRBV6-5 to TRBJ1-1; maybe TRBD1 (6 bases). The CDR3 totals 13 residues. CDR1 and CDR2 from the germline V gene are MNHEY and SVGAGI. V was pared by 7 bases and J by 3 bases, with 12 bases between. Written as DNA, the CDR3 is TGTGCCAGCATCACCACAGGGTACACTGAAGCTTTCTTT. Translation: CASITTGYTEAFF.

The chain combines TRBV3-1 (or the pseudogene TRBV3-2) with TRBJ2-2; 10 bases fit TRBD1. V shed 8 bases and J 4 bases; nucleotides not matched to a gene: 7. The CDR3 runs 15 residues. Per the germline V gene, CDR1 is LGHDT and CDR2 is YNNKEL (reference sequence). The CDR3 sequence: CASGDRGLSTGELFF. The CDR3 DNA follows: TGTGCCAGCGGCGACAGGGGGCTGAGCACCGGGGAGCTGTTTTTT.

This sequence joins TRBV5-4 and TRBJ1-2; tentatively, D is TRBD1 (6 bases). There are 15 residues in the CDR3. V was pared by 2 bases and J by 6 bases, with 17 bases between. The germline V gene has CDR1 SGHNT and CDR2 YYREEE (reference sequence). CDR3 region: CASSFGQLPSDGYTF. In DNA form, the CDR3 reads TGTGCCAGCAGCTTTGGACAGCTCCCTTCGGATGGCTACACCTTC. Using reference TRBV5-4 and TRBJ1-2 for the parts outside the CDR3, the full variable domain is ETGVTQSPTHLIKTRGQQVTLRCSSQSGHNTVSWYQQALGQGPQFIFQYYREEENGRGNFPPRFSGLQFPNYSSELNVNALELDDSALYLCASSFGQLPSDGYTFGSGTRLTVV.

This chain uses TRBV6-4 with TRBJ2-1; D might be TRBD2 (6 bases). Between the trimmed V and J ends, which lost 4 bases and 6 bases, there was a span of 19 bases. The CDR3 is 16 amino acids. CDR1 is MRHNA and CDR2 is SNTAGT in the germline V gene. DNA of the CDR3: TGTGCCAGCAGTGCCATGCCCGGCGGGGTATTCAATGAGCAGTTCTTC. This translates into CASSAMPGGVFNEQFF.

The chain links TRBV5-1 to TRBJ2-1; D is unresolved. Germline assignment: CDR1 SGHRS and CDR2 YFSETQ. V was shortened by 5 bases and J by 3 bases, with 18 bases between the two germline ends. The length of the CDR3 is 16 residues. The CDR3, as DNA: TGCGCCAGCAGGGTTATAGCCGGTACGGTCTACAATGAGCAGTTCTTC. Encoded protein: CASRVIAGTVYNEQFF.

This chain uses TRBV7-9 with TRBJ1-4; D unresolved. Germline-derived CDR1 and CDR2 are SEHNR and FQNEAQ (reference sequence). CDR3 size: 15 residues. Trimming stripped 0 bases from V and 4 bases from J, with 9 bases between. The CDR3 sequence: CASSLARRNNEKLFF. The CDR3 DNA follows: TGTGCCAGCAGCTTAGCGAGAAGAAATAATGAAAAACTGTTTTTT. Drawing the rest from reference TRBV7-9 and TRBJ1-4, the complete variable domain is DTGVSQNPRHKITKRGQNVTFRCDPISEHNRLYWYRQTLGQGPEFLTYFQNEAQLEKSRLLSDRFSAERPKGSFSTLEIQRTEQGDSAMYLCASSLARRNNEKLFFGSGTQLSVL.